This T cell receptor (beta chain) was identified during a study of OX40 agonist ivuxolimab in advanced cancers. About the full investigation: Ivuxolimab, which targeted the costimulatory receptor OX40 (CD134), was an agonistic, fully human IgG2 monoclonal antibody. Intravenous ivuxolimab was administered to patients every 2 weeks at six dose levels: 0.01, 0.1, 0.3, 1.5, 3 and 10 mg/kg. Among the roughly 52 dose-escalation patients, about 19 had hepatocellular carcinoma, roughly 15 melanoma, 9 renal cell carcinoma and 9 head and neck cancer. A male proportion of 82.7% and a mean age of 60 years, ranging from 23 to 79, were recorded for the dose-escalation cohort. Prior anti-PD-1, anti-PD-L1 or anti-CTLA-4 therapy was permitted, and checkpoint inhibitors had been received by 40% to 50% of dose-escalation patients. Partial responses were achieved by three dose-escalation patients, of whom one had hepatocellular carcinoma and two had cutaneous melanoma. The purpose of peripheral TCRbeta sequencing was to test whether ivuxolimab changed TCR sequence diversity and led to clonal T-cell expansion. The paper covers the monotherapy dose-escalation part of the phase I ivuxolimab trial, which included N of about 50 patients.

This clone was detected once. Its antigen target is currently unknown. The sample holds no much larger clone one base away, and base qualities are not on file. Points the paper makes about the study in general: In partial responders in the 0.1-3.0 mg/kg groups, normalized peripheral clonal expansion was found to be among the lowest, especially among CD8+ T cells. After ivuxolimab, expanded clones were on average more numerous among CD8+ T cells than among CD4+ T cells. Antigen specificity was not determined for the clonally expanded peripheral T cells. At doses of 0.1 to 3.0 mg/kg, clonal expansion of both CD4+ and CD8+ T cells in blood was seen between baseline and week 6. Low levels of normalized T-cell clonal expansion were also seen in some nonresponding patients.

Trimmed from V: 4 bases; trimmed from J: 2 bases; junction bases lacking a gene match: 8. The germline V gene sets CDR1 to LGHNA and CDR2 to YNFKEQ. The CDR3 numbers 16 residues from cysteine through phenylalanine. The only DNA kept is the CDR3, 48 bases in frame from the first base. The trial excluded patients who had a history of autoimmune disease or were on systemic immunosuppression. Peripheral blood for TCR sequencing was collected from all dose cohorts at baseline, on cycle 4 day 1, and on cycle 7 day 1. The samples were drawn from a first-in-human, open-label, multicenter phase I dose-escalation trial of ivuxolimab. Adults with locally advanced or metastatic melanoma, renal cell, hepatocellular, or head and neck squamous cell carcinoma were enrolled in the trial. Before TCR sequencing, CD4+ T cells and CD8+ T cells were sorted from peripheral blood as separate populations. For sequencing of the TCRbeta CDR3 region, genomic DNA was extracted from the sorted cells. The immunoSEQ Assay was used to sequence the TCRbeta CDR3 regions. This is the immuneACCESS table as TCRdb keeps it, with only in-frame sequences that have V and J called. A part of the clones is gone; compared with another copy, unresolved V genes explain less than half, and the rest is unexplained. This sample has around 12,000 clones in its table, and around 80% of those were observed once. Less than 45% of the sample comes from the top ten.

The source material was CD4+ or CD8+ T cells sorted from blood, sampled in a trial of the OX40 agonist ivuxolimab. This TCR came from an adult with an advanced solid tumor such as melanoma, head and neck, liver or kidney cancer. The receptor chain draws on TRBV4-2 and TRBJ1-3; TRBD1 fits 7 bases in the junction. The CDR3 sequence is CASSPRDRAPGNTIYF. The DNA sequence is TGTGCCAGCAGCCCCCGAGACAGGGCGCCTGGAAACACCATATATTTT.